Following are 16 T cell receptor beta chains from one sample sequenced in a study of persistence of HIV-infected CD4 T cells. The stimulus was an HIV-1 Gag 15-mer peptide pool, about 1 ug/peptide/mL. Memory cells lacking CD40L and CD69 with high CD45RO were sorted. The libraries were made with immunoSEQ version 4 in survey mode. Measured with immunoSEQ multiplex PCR; TCRdb has only the in-frame clones, and not every one. The sample lists 38,000 or so clones, over 65% occurring once. Antigens for these TCRs are unknown. The sample was cultured CD4+ T cells from PBMCs, taken from a patient who received antiretroviral therapy. Receptors originate from an adult with HIV. The donor label of this sample is uncertain.

This sequence joins TRBV6-5 and TRBJ2-2; D gene unclear. Germline values: CDR1 MNHEY, CDR2 SVGAGI. The CDR3 length is 13 residues. V lost 11 bases and J lost 1, with 11 bases in between. The CDR3 DNA sequence: TGTGCCTCACAGTTACTGAACACCGGGGAGCTGTTTTTT. Its translation: CASQLLNTGELFF.

CDR3 sequence (DNA): TGTGCCAGCAGACCTCAGGGTACCGGGGCCAACGTCCTGACTTTC. It encodes CASRPQGTGANVLTF. This chain joins TRBV7-9 and TRBJ2-6; D possibly corresponds to TRBD1 (5 bases). Trimming stripped 6 bases from V and 4 bases from J, with 13 bases between. Germline V gene data show CDR1 as SEHNR and CDR2 as FQNEAQ (reference sequence). The CDR3 has 15 residues.

The chain joins TRBV10-2 to TRBJ1-5; the match to TRBD1 covers 7 bases. Germline V gene sequence: CDR1 WSHSY, CDR2 SAAADI. This CDR3 region has 13 residues. V lost 7 bases to trimming and J lost 3 bases; unmatched junction nucleotides: 3. CDR3 DNA: TGCGCCAGCAAGGGACAGTTCAATCAGCCCCAGCATTTT. Encoded protein: CASKGQFNQPQHF.

This chain uses TRBV10-1 with TRBJ1-1, with unresolved D. The CDR3 runs 13 residues. Germline V lookup: CDR1 WNHNN, CDR2 SYGVQD (reference sequence). The V and J ends lost 3 bases and 9 bases respectively, with 14 bases between them. CDR3 DNA: TGCGCCAGCAGTGACTCGTGGACTGTGCAAGCTTTCTTT. This sequence encodes CASSDSWTVQAFF.

The chain links TRBV18 to TRBJ1-4, with 7 bases lining up with TRBD1. Trimming at V came to 4 bases and at J to 6 bases, leaving 5 bases not matched to a gene. The germline gives CDR1 KGHSH, CDR2 LQKENI. This CDR3 has 14 amino acids. For the CDR3, the DNA is TGTGCCAGCTCACGACAGGGAGCGGATGAAAAACTGTTTTTT. This encodes CASSRQGADEKLFF.

The gene calls are TRBV6-5 and TRBJ2-2; TRBD1 matches at 9 bases. The germline V gene encodes CDR1 MNHEY and CDR2 SVGAGI. Unmatched junction bases numbered 7, after V lost 7 bases and J lost 7 bases. The CDR3 loop spans 14 amino acids. CDR3 amino acids: CASIGTGIGGELFF. CDR3 coding DNA: TGTGCCAGCATTGGGACAGGGATAGGCGGGGAGCTGTTTTTT.

The chain uses TRBV15 and TRBJ2-5; D might be TRBD1 (6 bases). The CDR3 covers 14 residues. Trimming removed 5 bases at V and 2 bases at J, with 12 bases between. Germline assignment: CDR1 LNHNV and CDR2 YYDKDF (reference sequence). The CDR3 loop reads CATSPRDNQETQYF. CDR3 in DNA: TGTGCCACCAGCCCCCGGGACAATCAAGAGACCCAGTACTTC.

This chain links TRBV19 with TRBJ2-7, with 9 positions matching TRBD1. The CDR3 spans 15 residues. CDR1 and CDR2 from the germline V gene are LNHDA and SQIVND (reference sequence). V shed 9 bases, J shed 5 bases, and the junction held 14 bases outside the gene matches. Here the CDR3 reads CASRTVGQGGHEQYF. Written as DNA, the CDR3 is TGTGCCAGCCGTACCGTGGGACAGGGAGGGCACGAGCAGTACTTC. The variable domain in full, with the rest retrieved from reference TRBV19 and TRBJ2-7, is DGGITQSPKYLFRKEGQNVTLSCEQNLNHDAMYWYRQDPGQGLRLIYYSQIVNDFQKGDIAEGYSVSREKKESFPLTVTSAQKNPTAFYLCASRTVGQGGHEQYFGPGTRLTVT.

In this sample, this clone turned up once. The rearrangement links TRBV7-8 to TRBJ2-5, with D possibly TRBD1 on 6 matching bases. Germline assignment: CDR1 SGHVS and CDR2 FQNEAQ. V gave up 1 base and J gave up 2 bases, with 8 bases separating them. The CDR3 length is 14 residues. CDR3 bases: TGTGCCAGCAGCTTAGTTAGGGGGCAAGAGACCCAGTACTTC. It codes for CASSLVRGQETQYF.

The chain couples TRBV10-3 to TRBJ1-3; D is ambiguous. The length of the CDR3 is 12 residues. The germline gives CDR1 ENHRY, CDR2 SYGVKD. The germline V and J ends were trimmed by 3 bases and 4 bases, with 4 bases remaining between them. The CDR3 protein is CAISDGGNTIYF. In DNA, the CDR3 is TGTGCCATCAGTGATGGGGGAAACACCATATATTTT.

V and J are TRBV13 and TRBJ1-2; D unclear. Germline V gene data show CDR1 as PRHDT and CDR2 as FYEKMQ (reference sequence). The CDR3 length is 12 residues. The V and J ends lost 6 bases and 4 bases respectively, with 9 bases between them. The CDR3 DNA reads TGTGCCAGCAGAGCCAGTACCTATGGCTACACCTTC. Translating it yields CASRASTYGYTF.

The chain has TRBV3-1 (or the pseudogene TRBV3-2) and TRBJ2-7; perhaps TRBD1 as D (6 bases). Deletions cut 0 bases from V and 4 bases from J, with 28 bases between. Per the germline V gene, CDR1 is LGHDT and CDR2 is YNNKEL (reference sequence). CDR3 size: 20 residues. For the CDR3, the DNA is TGTGCCAGCAGCCAAGACGGGTTGGGGCTGGGGCTACAGGGAATGTACGAGCAGTACTTC. This sequence encodes CASSQDGLGLGLQGMYEQYF.

The rearrangement uses TRBV9 and TRBJ2-2; weak D call: TRBD2 (5 bases). CDR3 size: 17 residues. The V end lost 0 bases, the J end lost 2 bases, and 14 bases lay between the germline ends. Looked up from germline, CDR1 is SGDLS and CDR2 is YYNGEE. The CDR3 coding sequence is TGTGCCAGCAGCGTAGATCCCCTAGCCCTCAACACCGGGGAGCTGTTTTTT. Protein product: CASSVDPLALNTGELFF.

The V call is TRBV15, the J call TRBJ1-1; TRBD1 aligns across 8 bases. Trimming took 1 base from V and 4 from J; bases not matched to a gene: 5. The CDR3 has 15 residues. Germline lookup yields CDR1 LNHNV and CDR2 YYDKDF (reference sequence). The chain's CDR3 is CATSRVNRGSTEAFF. Here the CDR3 DNA reads TGTGCCACCAGCAGAGTTAACAGGGGGAGCACTGAAGCTTTCTTT.

This chain connects TRBV7-3 to TRBJ1-5, with D perhaps matching TRBD1 (6 bases). From germline, CDR1 is SGHTA and CDR2 FQGTGA. With 2 bases removed from V and 4 bases from J, the gap between germline ends came to 15 bases. The CDR3 is 16 amino acids. CDR3 sequence (DNA): TGTGCCAGCAGCTTATTCTGGACAGAGAGTAATCAGCCCCAGCATTTT. Amino acids: CASSLFWTESNQPQHF. The whole variable domain, remainder taken from reference TRBV7-3 and TRBJ1-5, is GAGVSQTPSNKVTEKGKYVELRCDPISGHTALYWYRQSLGQGPEFLIYFQGTGAADDSGLPNDRFFAVRPEGSVSTLKIQRTERGDSAVYLCASSLFWTESNQPQHFGDGTRLSIL.

CDR3: CASSPLQFSKANVLTF. The CDR3 DNA is TGTGCCAGCAGTCCGTTACAATTCTCTAAGGCCAACGTCCTGACTTTC. The genes are TRBV27 and TRBJ2-6; D not certain. Germline loops: CDR1 MNHEY, CDR2 SMNVEV (reference sequence). CDR3 length equals 16 residues. Trimming cost V 5 bases and J 6 bases, with 17 bases left between them.